This T cell receptor (beta chain) emerged from a study of beta chain features in type 1 diabetes. The study, taken as a whole, reports: A moderate, significant TCRB CDR3 shortening appeared in type 1 diabetes across four CD4+ subsets. Comparison showed that naive, central memory and Treg TCRB repertoires appeared more similar among patients than among healthy donors. There was a possibility that cDNA sequencing over-represented cells with high TCR expression.

The study reverse transcribed the entire isolated RNA, so it sequenced expressed TCRB transcripts. Data came from immunoSEQ multiplex PCR; TCRdb stores just in-frame clones and leaves some out. The sample has 130,000 to 150,000 clones, less than 9% seen once. Worth noting for this clone: The antigen remains undetermined.

Sequencing was performed on central memory CD4+ T cells from blood. The clonotype was recovered from a woman aged 25 to 39 in good health.

This CDR3 is CASSSFRGLAQHF. CDR3 DNA sequence: TGTGCCAGCAGTTCATTCAGGGGGTTAGCCCAGCATTTT. J is TRBJ1-5 and V is TRBV28; 7 nucleotides line up with TRBD1. This CDR3 has 13 residues. CDR1 and CDR2 from the germline V gene are MDHEN and SYDVKM. The junction had 8 bases not matched to a gene; V was cut back by 4 bases and J by 11 bases.